Given below is one T cell receptor beta chain in context. The CDR3 is 14 residues long. Germline values: CDR1 LGHNA, CDR2 YNFKEQ. Trimming left V 1 base short and J 0 bases short, with 4 bases between. The data derive from a study of blood T cell repertoires in COVID-19. Study overall: Both acute and convalescent COVID-19 samples were obtained from the United States, Italy and Spain. The cDNA or gDNA used as material had been derived from T cells, B-cell-depleted T cells, or PBMCs.

Per the original methods: Estimated nucleated cell counts came from reference gene primer amplification. The table came from immunoSEQ multiplex PCR; TCRdb's copy has only in-frame clones and leaves some out. That table supplies the V and J calls and clone size; D and trimming were determined from the DNA. The table lists under 200,000 clones, about nine tenths of them singletons. This sequence joins TRBV4-2 and TRBJ1-5; D call uncertain. The receptor comes from a man between 50 and 59 years old with acute or convalescent COVID-19. The source material was peripheral blood. DNA for the CDR3: TGTGCCAGCAGCCAAGTCATTAGCAATCAGCCCCAGCATTTT. It codes for CASSQVISNQPQHF.